This T cell receptor (beta chain) stems from a study of beta chain features in type 1 diabetes. Study as a whole: Across all samples, some 110 million sorted cells were examined.

Expressed TCRB transcripts were sequenced after all isolated RNA was converted to cDNA. The protocol was immunoSEQ multiplex PCR, while the TCRdb copy is restricted to in-frame clones and leaves out a portion. The data show a few hundred thousand clones, about 15% seen once. The V gene's germline CDR1 is SGDLS and CDR2 YYNGEE. Deletions cut 2 bases from V and 5 bases from J, with 11 bases between. The CDR3 spans 13 residues. To note about this clone: Its antigen is as yet unknown.

Study findings and constraints: All four CD4+ subsets from Type 1 diabetes patients carried moderately but significantly shorter TCRB CDR3s. Patients with type 1 diabetes carried fewer insertions and had more deletions at their VDJ junctions.

Each donor gave one heparinised blood draw averaging roughly 100 mL. The sequence was obtained from a man younger than 35 with type 1 diabetes. Sequencing was done on a sample of naive CD4+ T cells from blood. The chain recombines TRBV9 with TRBJ2-7; D is possibly TRBD2 (6 bases). Here the CDR3 reads CASSVEAGNEQYF. Here the CDR3 DNA reads TGTGCCAGCAGCGTGGAGGCGGGGAACGAGCAGTACTTC. The full variable domain, rest sourced from reference TRBV9 and TRBJ2-7, is DSGVTQTPKHLITATGQRVTLRCSPRSGDLSVYWYQQSLDQGLQFLIQYYNGEERAKGNILERFSAQQFPDLHSELNLSSLELGDSALYFCASSVEAGNEQYFGPGTRLTVT.